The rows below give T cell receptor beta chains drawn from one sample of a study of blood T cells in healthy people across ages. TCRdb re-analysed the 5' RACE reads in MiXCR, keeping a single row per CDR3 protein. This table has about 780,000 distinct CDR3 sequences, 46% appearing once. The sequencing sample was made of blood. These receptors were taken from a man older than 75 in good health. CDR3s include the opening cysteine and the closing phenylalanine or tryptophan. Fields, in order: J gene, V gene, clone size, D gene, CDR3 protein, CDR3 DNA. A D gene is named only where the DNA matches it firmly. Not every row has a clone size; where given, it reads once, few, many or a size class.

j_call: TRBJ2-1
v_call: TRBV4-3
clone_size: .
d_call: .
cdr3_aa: CASSPDSFRFNEQFF
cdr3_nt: TGCGCCAGCAGCCCGGACTCATTTCGGTTCAATGAGCAGTTCTTC

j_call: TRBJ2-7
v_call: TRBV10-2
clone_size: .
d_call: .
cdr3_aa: CASSNRPPFSYEQYF
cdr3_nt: TGCGCCAGCAGTAACAGGCCGCCCTTCTCCTACGAGCAGTACTTC

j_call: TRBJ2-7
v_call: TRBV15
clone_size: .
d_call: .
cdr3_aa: CATSRDQWPAEIEQYF
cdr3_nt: TGTGCCACCAGCAGAGACCAGTGGCCAGCGGAAATCGAGCAGTACTTC

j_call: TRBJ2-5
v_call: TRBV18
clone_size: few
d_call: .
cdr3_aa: CASSPELARQETQYF
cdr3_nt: TGTGCCAGCTCACCTGAGTTAGCAAGGCAAGAGACCCAGTACTTC

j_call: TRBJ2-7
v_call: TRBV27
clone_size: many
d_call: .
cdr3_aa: CASSPRLDSYEQYF
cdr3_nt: TGTGCCAGTAGTCCTCGACTAGACTCCTACGAGCAGTACTTC

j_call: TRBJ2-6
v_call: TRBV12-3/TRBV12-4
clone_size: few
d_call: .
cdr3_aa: CASKIQGLGANVLTF
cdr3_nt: TGTGCCAGCAAAATACAGGGCCTTGGGGCCAACGTCCTGACTTTC

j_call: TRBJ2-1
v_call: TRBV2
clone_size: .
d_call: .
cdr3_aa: CASARENNEQFF
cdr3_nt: TGTGCCAGCGCCCGTGAAAACAATGAGCAGTTCTTC

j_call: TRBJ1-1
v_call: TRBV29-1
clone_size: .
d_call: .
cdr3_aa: CSANWERQMNTEAFF
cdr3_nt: TGCAGCGCCAACTGGGAACGACAGATGAACACTGAAGCTTTCTTT

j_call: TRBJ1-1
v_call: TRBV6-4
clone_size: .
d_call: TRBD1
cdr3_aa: CASRPGTGSTEAFF
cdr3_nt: TGTGCCAGCAGACCCGGGACAGGAAGTACTGAAGCTTTCTTT

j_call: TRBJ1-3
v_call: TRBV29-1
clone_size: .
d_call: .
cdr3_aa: CSVEDLGNSGNTIYF
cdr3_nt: TGCAGCGTCGAAGATCTGGGGAACTCTGGAAACACCATATATTTT

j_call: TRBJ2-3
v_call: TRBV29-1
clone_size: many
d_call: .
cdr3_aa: CSVGIARGTDTQYF
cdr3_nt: TGCAGCGTGGGCATAGCAAGGGGCACAGATACGCAGTATTTT

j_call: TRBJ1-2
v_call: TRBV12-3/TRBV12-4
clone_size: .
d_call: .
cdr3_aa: CASSSVSSFYGYTF
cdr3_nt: TGTGCCAGCAGTTCCGTCTCCTCTTTCTATGGCTACACCTTC

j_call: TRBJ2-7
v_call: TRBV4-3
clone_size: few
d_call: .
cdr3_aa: CASSQRRESYEQYF
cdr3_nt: TGCGCCAGCAGCCAAAGGAGGGAGTCGTACGAGCAGTACTTC

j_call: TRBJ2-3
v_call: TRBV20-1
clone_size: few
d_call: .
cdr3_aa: CSARDHPQGLGTQYF
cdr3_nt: TGCAGTGCTAGAGATCATCCACAGGGATTAGGTACGCAGTATTTT

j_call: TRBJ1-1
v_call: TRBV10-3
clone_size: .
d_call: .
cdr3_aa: CAIRETSLDTEAFF
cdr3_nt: TGTGCCATCAGAGAGACGTCGCTCGACACTGAAGCTTTCTTT

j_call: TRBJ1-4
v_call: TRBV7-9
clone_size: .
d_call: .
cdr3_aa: CASSDVGSTLFF
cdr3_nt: TGTGCCAGCAGCGATGTTGGGTCCACCCTGTTTTTT

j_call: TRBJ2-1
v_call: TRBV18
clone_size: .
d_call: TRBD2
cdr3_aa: CASSIAGNNEQFF
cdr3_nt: TGTGCCAGCTCGATAGCGGGGAACAATGAGCAGTTCTTC

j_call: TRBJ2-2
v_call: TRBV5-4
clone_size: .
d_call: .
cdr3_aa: CASSRVETGELFF
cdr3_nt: TGTGCCAGCAGTAGGGTTGAAACCGGGGAGCTGTTTTTT

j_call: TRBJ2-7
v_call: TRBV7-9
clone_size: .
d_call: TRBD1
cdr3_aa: CASSFGTGGTHEQYF
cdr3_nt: TGTGCCAGCAGCTTTGGGACAGGAGGGACCCACGAGCAGTACTTC

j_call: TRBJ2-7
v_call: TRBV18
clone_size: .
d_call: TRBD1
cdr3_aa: CASSKGGQGDYEQYF
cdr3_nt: TGTGCCAGCTCGAAAGGCGGACAGGGGGACTACGAGCAGTACTTC

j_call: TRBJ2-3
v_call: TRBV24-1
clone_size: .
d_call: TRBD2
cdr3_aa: CATSTPSGRSADTQYF
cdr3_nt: TGTGCCACCAGTACCCCTAGCGGGAGGAGCGCAGATACGCAGTATTTT

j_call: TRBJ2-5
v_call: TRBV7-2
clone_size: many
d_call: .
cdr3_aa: CASSLQGSEETQYF
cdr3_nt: TGTGCCAGCAGCTTACAGGGGAGTGAGGAGACCCAGTACTTC

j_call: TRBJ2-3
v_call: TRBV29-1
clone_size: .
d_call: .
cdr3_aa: CSVDSIGTDTQYF
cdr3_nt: TGCAGCGTTGACAGCATTGGTACAGATACGCAGTATTTT

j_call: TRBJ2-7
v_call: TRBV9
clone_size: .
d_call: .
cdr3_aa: CASSVSLGDYEQYF
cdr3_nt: TGTGCCAGCAGCGTTTCTCTAGGGGACTACGAGCAGTACTTC

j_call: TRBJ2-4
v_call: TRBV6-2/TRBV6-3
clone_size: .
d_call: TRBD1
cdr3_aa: CATGQDSYEQYF
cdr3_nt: TGTGCCACCGGACAGGACTCCTATGAGCAGTACTTC

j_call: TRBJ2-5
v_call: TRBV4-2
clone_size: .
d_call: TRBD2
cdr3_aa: CASSQGGSGRSETQYF
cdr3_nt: TGTGCCAGCAGCCAAGGCGGTAGCGGGAGGTCCGAGACCCAGTACTTC

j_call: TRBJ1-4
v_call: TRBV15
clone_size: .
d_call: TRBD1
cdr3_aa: CATSRDRQGRFEELFF
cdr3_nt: TGTGCCACCAGCAGAGATAGACAGGGGAGGTTTGAAGAACTGTTTTTT

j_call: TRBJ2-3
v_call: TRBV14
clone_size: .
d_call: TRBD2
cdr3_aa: CASSQDMRERGDTQYF
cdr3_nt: TGTGCCAGCAGCCAAGATATGCGGGAGAGGGGAGATACGCAGTATTTT

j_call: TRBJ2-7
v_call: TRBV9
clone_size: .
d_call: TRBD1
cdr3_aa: CASGWTGDNNEQYF
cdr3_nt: TGTGCCAGCGGGTGGACAGGGGACAACAATGAGCAGTACTTC

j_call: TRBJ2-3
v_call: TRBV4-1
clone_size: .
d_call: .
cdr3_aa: CASSQFSGGPSDTQYF
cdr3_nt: TGCGCCAGCAGCCAATTTTCGGGTGGTCCGTCTGATACGCAGTATTTT

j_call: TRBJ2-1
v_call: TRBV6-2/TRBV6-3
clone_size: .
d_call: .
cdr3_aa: CATTPGTYNEQFF
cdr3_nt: TGTGCCACCACCCCTGGGACCTACAATGAGCAGTTCTTC

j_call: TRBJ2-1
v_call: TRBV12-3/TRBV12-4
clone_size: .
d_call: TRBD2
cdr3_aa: CASSFLGGSEGNEQFF
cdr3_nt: TGTGCCAGCAGTTTCCTAGGCGGGAGCGAGGGCAATGAGCAGTTCTTC

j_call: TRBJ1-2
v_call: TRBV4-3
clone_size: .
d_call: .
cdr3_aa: CARSQARRRANYGYTF
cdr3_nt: TGCGCCCGCAGCCAGGCCAGACGCCGAGCCAACTATGGCTACACCTTC

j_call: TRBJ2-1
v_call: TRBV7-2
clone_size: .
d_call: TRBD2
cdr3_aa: CASSLYTRLAGINEQFF
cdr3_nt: TGTGCCAGCAGCCTCTACACTCGACTAGCGGGAATCAATGAGCAGTTCTTC

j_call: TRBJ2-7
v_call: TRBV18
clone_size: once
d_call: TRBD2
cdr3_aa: CASSFRAGDDEQYF
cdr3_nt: TGTGCCAGCTCCTTTCGAGCGGGAGATGACGAGCAGTACTTC

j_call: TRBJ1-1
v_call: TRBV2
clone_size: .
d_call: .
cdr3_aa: CASSEAGEKAFF
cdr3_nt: TGTGCCAGCAGTGAAGCGGGGGAAAAAGCTTTCTTT

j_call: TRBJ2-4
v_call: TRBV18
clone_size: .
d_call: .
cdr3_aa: CASTPTDQNIQYF
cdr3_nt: TGTGCCAGCACACCGACAGACCAAAACATTCAGTACTTC

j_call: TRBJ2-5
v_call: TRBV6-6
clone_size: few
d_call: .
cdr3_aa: CASNPLSAGNQETQYF
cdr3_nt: TGTGCCAGCAACCCCCTTTCTGCGGGTAACCAAGAGACCCAGTACTTC

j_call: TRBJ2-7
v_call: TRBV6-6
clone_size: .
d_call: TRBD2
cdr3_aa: CASSYSNIRTSGFEQYF
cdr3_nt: TGTGCCAGCAGTTACTCGAATATTAGAACTAGCGGGTTCGAGCAGTACTTC

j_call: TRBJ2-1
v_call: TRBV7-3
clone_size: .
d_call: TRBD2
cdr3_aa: CASSELPGLAGDNEQFF
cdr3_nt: TGTGCCAGCAGCGAATTACCGGGACTAGCGGGAGACAATGAGCAGTTCTTC

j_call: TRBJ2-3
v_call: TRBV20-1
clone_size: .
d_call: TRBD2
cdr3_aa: CSARTGQREGATDTQYF
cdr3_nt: TGCAGTGCTAGAACCGGACAGCGGGAGGGGGCTACAGATACGCAGTATTTT

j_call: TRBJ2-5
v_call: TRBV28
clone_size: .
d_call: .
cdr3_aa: CATPMETQYF
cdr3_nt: TGTGCCACCCCGATGGAGACCCAGTACTTC

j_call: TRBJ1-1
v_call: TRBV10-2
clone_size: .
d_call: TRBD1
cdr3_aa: CASSEAQGATEAFF
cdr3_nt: TGCGCCAGCAGTGAGGCGCAGGGGGCCACTGAAGCTTTCTTT

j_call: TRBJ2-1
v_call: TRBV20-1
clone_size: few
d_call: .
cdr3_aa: CSARGSPSSRSYNEQFF
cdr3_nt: TGCAGTGCTAGAGGGTCCCCGAGCTCGAGATCCTACAATGAGCAGTTCTTC

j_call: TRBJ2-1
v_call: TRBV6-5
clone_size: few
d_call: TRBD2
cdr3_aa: CASSYYSGSGVGEQFF
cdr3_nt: TGTGCCAGCAGTTATTATAGCGGGAGCGGTGTAGGGGAGCAGTTCTTC

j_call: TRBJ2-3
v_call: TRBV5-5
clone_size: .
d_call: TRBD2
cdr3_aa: CASSLRAGDPSTDTQYF
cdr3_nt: TGTGCCAGCAGCTTGCGAGCGGGGGACCCTAGCACAGATACGCAGTATTTT

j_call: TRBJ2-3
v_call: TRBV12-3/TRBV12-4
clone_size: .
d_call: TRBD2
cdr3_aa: CASSWGLAGGTDTQYF
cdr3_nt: TGTGCCAGCAGTTGGGGACTAGCGGGAGGAACAGATACGCAGTATTTT

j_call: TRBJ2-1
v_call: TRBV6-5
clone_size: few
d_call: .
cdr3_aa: CASSYLTGLGNEQFF
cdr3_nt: TGTGCCAGCAGTTACCTTACAGGGCTAGGAAATGAGCAGTTCTTC